The 30 T cell receptor beta chains given below trace back to one sample, sequenced in a study of OX40 agonist ivuxolimab in advanced cancers. Repertoires were generated with immunoSEQ multiplex PCR, while TCRdb's copy carries only in-frame clones and drops some. The sample contains 35,000 to 50,000 clones, over 75% of which appear only once. Sample: CD4+ or CD8+ T cells sorted from blood, taken in a trial of the OX40 agonist ivuxolimab. These receptors were taken from an adult with an advanced solid tumor such as melanoma, head and neck, liver or kidney cancer.

The sample holds one count of this clone. This sequence joins TRBV7-6 and TRBJ2-7, with a tentative D call TRBD1 (6 bases). With 3 bases removed from V and 3 bases from J, the gap between germline ends came to 15 bases. The CDR3 runs to 15 residues. Per the germline V gene, CDR1 is SGHVS and CDR2 is FNYEAQ. CDR3 sequence (DNA): TGTGCCAGCAGCTTCCGTCCCGGACAGAGCTACGAGCAGTACTTC. Its translation is CASSFRPGQSYEQYF.

This clone appeared a single time. The chain couples TRBV19 to TRBJ1-2, with 10 nucleotides matching TRBD1. Losses at the gene ends were 10 bases for V and 3 bases for J; bases not matched to a gene: 11. The germline CDR1 and CDR2 sequences are LNHDA and SQIVND (reference sequence). The CDR3 sequence is 15 residues long. The CDR3 loop reads CATEAGTGADYGYTF. The CDR3, as DNA: TGTGCCACCGAGGCGGGGACAGGGGCGGACTATGGCTACACCTTC.

The V call is TRBV7-8, the J call TRBJ2-5; 7 bases match TRBD2. V trimming: 5 bases; J trimming: 1 base; junction bases outside the gene matches: 13. The germline V gene encodes CDR1 SGHVS and CDR2 FQNEAQ. The CDR3 has 17 amino acids. The CDR3 is CASSPLTAGNPQETQYF. The CDR3 nucleotides are TGTGCCAGCAGCCCCCTAACAGCGGGGAACCCCCAAGAGACCCAGTACTTC.

The chain joins TRBV6-1 to TRBJ2-1; maybe TRBD2 (6 bases). CDR3 length equals 15 residues. The germline V gene has CDR1 MNHNS and CDR2 SASEGT. V shed 5 bases and J shed 1 base, with 12 bases lying between them. CDR3 region: CASSPTSLSYNEQFF. DNA for the CDR3: TGTGCCAGCAGTCCTACTAGCCTTTCCTACAATGAGCAGTTCTTC.

The chain carries TRBV19 and TRBJ1-1; tentatively, D is TRBD1 (5 bases). Germline V CDR1 and CDR2: LNHDA, SQIVND (reference sequence). V lost 1 base and J lost 2, with 14 bases in between. The CDR3 contains 16 residues. CDR3 protein: CASSIGLTRGNTEAFF. CDR3 sequence (DNA): TGTGCCAGTAGTATAGGCCTAACGAGGGGTAACACTGAAGCTTTCTTT.

This sequence joins TRBV4-3 and TRBJ1-3, with a possible D match to TRBD1 (5 bases). Deletions cut 1 base from V and 0 bases from J, with 13 bases between. Germline CDR1 and CDR2: LGHNA and YSLEER. CDR3 length: 17 amino acids. The CDR3 spells CASSQGVAGLSGNTIYF. CDR3 nucleotides: TGCGCCAGCAGCCAAGGCGTAGCGGGGCTCTCTGGAAACACCATATATTTT.

This chain links TRBV4-1 with TRBJ2-7, with 9 bases fitting TRBD1. V lost 3 bases, J lost 3 bases, and 3 bases stayed unmatched. Germline values: CDR1 MGHRA, CDR2 YSYEKL. The CDR3 is 14 residues long. CDR3 in amino acids: CASSHPGQGYEQYF. The CDR3 nucleotides are TGCGCCAGCAGCCACCCGGGACAGGGCTACGAGCAGTACTTC.

The rearrangement links TRBV28 to TRBJ2-7; D not certain. The CDR3 loop spans 14 amino acids. Germline-derived CDR1 and CDR2 are MDHEN and SYDVKM. Trimming removed 2 bases from V and 2 bases from J, with 10 bases in between. The CDR3 here is CASSLKGNTYEQYF. CDR3 sequence (DNA): TGTGCCAGCAGTTTAAAAGGGAACACCTACGAGCAGTACTTC.

This chain uses TRBV5-1 with TRBJ2-2; 8 bases are shared with TRBD2. The junction had 19 bases not matched to a gene; V was cut back by 7 bases and J by 5 bases. CDR1 is SGHRS and CDR2 is YFSETQ in the germline V gene. The CDR3 has 18 amino acids. CDR3 sequence: CASRSEGVAGPGTGELFF. For the CDR3, the DNA is TGCGCCAGCCGCTCTGAAGGGGTAGCGGGACCCGGAACCGGGGAGCTGTTTTTT.

The genes are TRBV6-5 and TRBJ1-4, with D perhaps TRBD1 (6 bases). Trimming stripped 4 bases from V and 4 bases from J, with 16 bases between. Germline V gives CDR1 MNHEY, CDR2 SVGAGI. CDR3 length equals 16 residues. This CDR3 is CASSSSRRGVNEKLFF. As DNA, the CDR3 is TGTGCCAGCAGTTCCTCCAGGAGGGGGGTTAATGAAAAACTGTTTTTT.

The chain links TRBV6-5 to TRBJ1-2; TRBD1 might be the D (6 bases). Per the germline V gene, CDR1 is MNHEY and CDR2 is SVGAGI. V lost 6 bases and J lost 3, with 8 bases in between. This CDR3 region has 12 residues. The CDR3 DNA reads TGTGCCAGCAGCCACAGGGACTATGGCTACACCTTC. Residues: CASSHRDYGYTF.

A few counts support this clone. The V call is TRBV30, the J call TRBJ1-5; weak D call: TRBD1 (6 bases). Trimming cost V 0 bases and J 8 bases, with 11 bases left between them. The CDR3 has 13 amino acids. The germline CDR1 and CDR2 sequences are GTSNPN and SVGIG (reference sequence). As DNA, the CDR3 is TGTGCCTGGAGTGTCCAGGGGAAGGAGCCCCAGCATTTT. It is translated as CAWSVQGKEPQHF. The full variable domain, rest sourced from reference TRBV30 and TRBJ1-5, is SQTIHQWPATLVQPVGSPLSLECTVEGTSNPNLYWYRQAAGRGLQLLFYSVGIGQISSEVPQNLSASRPQDRQFILSSKKLLLSDSGFYLCAWSVQGKEPQHFGDGTRLSIL.

This clone was detected many times. This chain links TRBV7-9 with TRBJ2-2, with 8 positions matching TRBD2. Germline CDR1 SEHNR, CDR2 FQNEAQ (reference sequence). CDR3 size: 16 residues. Unmatched junction bases numbered 7, after V lost 2 bases and J lost 5 bases. CDR3 amino acids: CASSLPPGLVTGELFF. The CDR3 DNA is TGTGCCAGCAGCTTACCTCCGGGACTAGTTACCGGGGAGCTGTTTTTT.

The chain links TRBV11-1 to TRBJ2-1, with 7 bases identical to TRBD2. Germline loops: CDR1 SGHAT, CDR2 FQDESV (reference sequence). The J segment lost 7 bases and the V segment lost 5 bases, leaving 14 bases of the junction unmatched. The CDR3 spans 16 residues. The CDR3 spells CASSPTTSRSTNEQFF. In DNA form, the CDR3 reads TGTGCCAGCAGCCCCACGACTAGCCGAAGCACGAATGAGCAGTTCTTC.

The chain is built from TRBV27 and TRBJ2-3; D possibly corresponds to TRBD2 (6 bases). Germline V gives CDR1 MNHEY, CDR2 SMNVEV (reference sequence). The CDR3 has 14 residues. Between the trimmed V and J ends, which lost 2 bases and 4 bases, there was a span of 10 bases. The CDR3 spells CASSLEGGPDTQYF. CDR3 DNA: TGTGCCAGCAGTTTAGAGGGAGGACCAGATACGCAGTATTTT.

This clone was seen a few times. This chain joins TRBV25-1 and TRBJ2-3; 11 nucleotides line up with TRBD2. The CDR3 runs 17 residues. J gave up 6 bases and V 5 bases, and 13 bases lay outside the gene matches. The germline V gene has CDR1 MGHDK and CDR2 SYGVNS. This chain's CDR3 is CASSKLAGAYQADTQYF. In DNA form, the CDR3 reads TGTGCCAGCAGTAAACTAGCGGGGGCCTATCAGGCCGATACGCAGTATTTT.

Here the CDR3 DNA reads TGTGCCAGCTGGGACAGGGGAAACACCGGGGAGCTGTTTTTT. Protein product: CASWDRGNTGELFF. The chain is built from TRBV27 and TRBJ2-2; 10 bases map to TRBD1. From germline, CDR1 is MNHEY and CDR2 SMNVEV (reference sequence). The CDR3 is 14 residues long. V dropped 8 bases and J dropped 2; count of bases not matched to a gene: 2.

This chain joins TRBV6-5 and TRBJ2-7; tentatively, D is TRBD1 (5 bases). V shed 5 bases and J shed 2 bases, with 10 bases lying between them. Germline-derived CDR1 and CDR2 are MNHEY and SVGAGI. CDR3 size: 13 residues. The chain's CDR3 is CASSPDSTYEQYF. CDR3 sequence (DNA): TGTGCCAGCAGTCCAGACAGTACCTACGAGCAGTACTTC.

V gene TRBV5-1 combines with J gene TRBJ2-1; 7 nucleotides line up with TRBD2. Germline V gives CDR1 SGHRS, CDR2 YFSETQ. The CDR3 runs to 14 residues. V trimming: 6 bases; J trimming: 0 bases; junction bases outside the gene matches: 3. CDR3 protein: CASTGRSSYNEQFF. As DNA, the CDR3 is TGCGCCAGCACCGGGAGGAGCTCCTACAATGAGCAGTTCTTC. Supplemented by reference TRBV5-1 and TRBJ2-1, the full variable domain reads KAGVTQTPRYLIKTRGQQVTLSCSPISGHRSVSWYQQTPGQGLQFLFEYFSETQRNKGNFPGRFSGRQFSNSRSEMNVSTLELGDSALYLCASTGRSSYNEQFFGPGTRLTVL.

The chain combines TRBV30 with TRBJ2-2, with 7 bases fitting TRBD2. The CDR3 runs to 16 residues. Germline CDR1 is GTSNPN and CDR2 is SVGIG (reference sequence). The junction had 8 bases not matched to a gene; V was cut back by 2 bases and J by 2 bases. For the CDR3, the DNA is TGTGCCTGGAGTATTGGGCTAGCGGAAAACACCGGGGAGCTGTTTTTT. Protein: CAWSIGLAENTGELFF.

This chain links TRBV25-1 with TRBJ2-7; D is undetermined. The CDR3 spans 15 residues. Germline CDR1 MGHDK, CDR2 SYGVNS. V was shortened by 6 bases and J by 5 bases, with 20 bases between the two germline ends. Here the CDR3 reads CASSKGLGLGDEQYF. DNA of the CDR3: TGTGCCAGCAGCAAAGGATTAGGGTTAGGCGACGAGCAGTACTTC.

This clone was seen just once. The J gene is TRBJ2-7, the V gene TRBV5-8; no definite D call. Trimming cost V 2 bases and J 2 bases, with 11 bases left between them. Germline V gene lookup returns CDR1 SGHTS and CDR2 YDEGEE. The CDR3 length is 14 residues. In nucleotides, the CDR3 is TGTGCCAGCAGCTTCAGCCAGTCAACCTACGAGCAGTACTTC. Its translation: CASSFSQSTYEQYF.

The J gene is TRBJ2-6, the V gene TRBV9; 8 bases match TRBD1. J was trimmed by 4 bases and V by 3 bases; bases with no gene match: 9. CDR1 and CDR2 (germline): SGDLS, YYNGEE. The CDR3 sequence is 17 residues long. The DNA for the CDR3 is TGTGCCAGCAGCGGAGTCCGACAGGGGTACGGGGCCAACGTCCTGACTTTC. This translates into CASSGVRQGYGANVLTF.

This clone was observed a single time. The chain joins TRBV6-5 to TRBJ2-5, with D possibly matching TRBD1 (6 bases). The J call is uncertain, as TRBJ2-7 better fits the DNA end. The CDR3 runs 13 residues. Germline V gene sequence: CDR1 MNHEY, CDR2 SVGAGI. CDR3 in amino acids: CASRDTNSYEQYF. CDR3 in DNA: TGTGCCAGCCGGGACACAAATTCCTACGAGCAGTACTTC.

V usage is TRBV10-3 and J usage is TRBJ2-5, with unresolved D. Per the germline V gene, CDR1 is ENHRY and CDR2 is SYGVKD. This CDR3 comprises 17 residues. With 0 bases removed from V and 4 bases from J, the gap between germline ends came to 18 bases. CDR3 sequence: CAISESSFVGSGETQYF. As DNA, the CDR3 is TGTGCCATCAGTGAGTCTTCGTTTGTGGGATCGGGAGAGACCCAGTACTTC.

This chain's CDR3 is CATSTDTNEQFF. The CDR3 nucleotides read TGTGCCACCAGCACAGATACGAATGAGCAGTTCTTC. This chain connects TRBV15 to TRBJ2-1; D is unclear. Trimming stripped 4 bases from V and 7 bases from J, with 8 bases between. This CDR3 is 12 amino acids long. Per germline, CDR1 LNHNV and CDR2 YYDKDF (reference sequence).

The chain is built from TRBV4-3 and TRBJ2-5, with 8 positions matching TRBD2. This CDR3 has 17 amino acids. Germline trimming cut 3 bases from V and 5 bases from J; bases unmatched to any gene: 14. Germline V gene sequence: CDR1 LGHNA, CDR2 YSLEER. The CDR3 sequence: CASSQEFRAGGIETQYF. The CDR3 DNA reads TGCGCCAGCAGCCAGGAGTTTCGCGCGGGGGGAATTGAGACCCAGTACTTC.

V and J are TRBV9 and TRBJ2-3, with D unclear. CDR3 size: 17 residues. Looked up from germline, CDR1 is SGDLS and CDR2 is YYNGEE. V lost 4 bases and J 0 bases, leaving 18 bases between the germline ends. CDR3 nucleotides: TGTGCCAGCAGCCCACTTTTGGGTTCTAGTAGCACAGATACGCAGTATTTT. Its protein is CASSPLLGSSSTDTQYF.

This chain connects TRBV6-5 to TRBJ1-4, with 7 bases identical to TRBD1. Germline CDR1 and CDR2: MNHEY and SVGAGI. The CDR3 has 13 residues. With 8 bases clipped from V and 10 bases from J, the junction kept 10 bases outside the gene matches. DNA for the CDR3: TGTGCCAGCGGATACGGGGACAGTGGAAAACTGTTTTTT. Residues: CASGYGDSGKLFF.

This chain uses TRBV6-5 with TRBJ2-1, with 10 bases lining up with TRBD1. V gave up 0 bases and J gave up 7 bases; unmatched junction bases: 6. The germline CDR1 and CDR2 sequences are MNHEY and SVGAGI. There are 16 residues in the CDR3. The CDR3 DNA follows: TGTGCCAGCAGTTACTCAAAGGGGGACAGGGGAAATGAGCAGTTCTTC. It is translated as CASSYSKGDRGNEQFF.